Below, 13 T cell receptor beta chains from the same sample are listed, as sequenced in a study of T cells expressing NK-cell markers. One entry per CDR3 protein, without DNA, is what TCRdb gives after re-calling the 5' RACE reads. This sample's clone table lists about 260,000 distinct CDR3 sequences. Sequenced: blood T cells: a sorted CD56 or NKG2C T cell subset, CD4+ or CD8+ T cells, or bulk PBMC T cells (not recorded which). These receptors all come from a woman between 18 and 70 years old in good health.

This chain uses TRBV6-2 or TRBV6-3 with TRBJ2-7; TCRdb lists TRBD1, though no DNA is available to test this call. The CDR3 totals 15 residues. Per germline, CDR1 MNHEY and CDR2 SVGEGT. CDR3 sequence: CASSSKGQGIYEQYF.

The chain uses TRBV2 and TRBJ2-2; the D gene TCRdb calls, TRBD1, cannot be checked with no DNA. In germline, CDR1 is SNHLY, CDR2 FYNNEI. The CDR3 totals 14 residues. The CDR3 sequence is CAQRPQGGSGELFF. The full variable domain, with the rest looked up from reference TRBV2 and TRBJ2-2, is EPEVTQTPSHQVTQMGQEVILRCVPISNHLYFYWYRQILGQKVEFLVSFYNNEISEKSEIFDDQFSVERPDGSNFTLKIRSTKLEDSAMYFCAQRPQGGSGELFFGEGSRLTVL.

This chain connects TRBV6-2 or TRBV6-3 to TRBJ2-5; the D call of TRBD1 rests on TCRdb alone, since no DNA is present to check it. Germline V CDR1 and CDR2: MNHEY, SVGEGT. This CDR3 has 16 amino acids. The chain's CDR3 is CASSYGGTGQQETQYF.

The chain uses TRBV5-1 and TRBJ2-4; the TRBD2 assignment by TCRdb is unverifiable without DNA. The CDR3 totals 15 residues. CDR1 is SGHRS and CDR2 is YFSETQ in the germline V gene. Here the CDR3 reads CASSLFSSGSDIQYF.

This chain joins TRBV5-1 and TRBJ1-3; no DNA is available, so the TRBD1 call from TCRdb remains unchecked. This CDR3 has 12 amino acids. Germline V gene sequence: CDR1 SGHRS, CDR2 YFSETQ. Here the CDR3 reads CASSLGQGSIYF.

The CDR3 here is CASSLDTRGTGELFF. The chain employs TRBV5-1 and TRBJ2-2; TCRdb gives TRBD2 as the D gene, but with no DNA this cannot be confirmed. The CDR3 has 15 amino acids. Germline CDR1 SGHRS, CDR2 YFSETQ.

The chain uses TRBV20-1 and TRBJ2-3; the TCRdb D gene call, TRBD2, has no DNA to confirm it. Germline CDR1 and CDR2: DFQATT and SNEGSKA (reference sequence). This CDR3 comprises 21 residues. The CDR3: CSASSFTLVDHSGGPTDTQYF.

This chain connects TRBV12-3 or TRBV12-4 to TRBJ1-2; TCRdb reports TRBD1, a call that lacks DNA to check it against. The CDR3 contains 15 residues. The CDR3 spells CASSLRWDRGGGYTF.

This chain connects TRBV11-2 to TRBJ2-1; TCRdb names TRBD2, which stays unverified in the absence of DNA. The CDR3 is 18 amino acids. Germline V gene data show CDR1 as SGHAT and CDR2 as FQNNGV. The CDR3 spells CASSLWTSGRGEDNEQFF.

The J gene is TRBJ1-6, the V gene TRBV5-4; lacking DNA, the TRBD1 call made by TCRdb goes unchecked. The CDR3 consists of 14 residues. Germline V gives CDR1 SGHNT, CDR2 YYREEE (reference sequence). This chain's CDR3 is CASSLEQGRSPLHF.

The rearrangement uses TRBV30 and TRBJ2-5; TCRdb returns TRBD2, unconfirmable since there is no DNA. Germline CDR1 is GTSNPN and CDR2 is SVGIG (reference sequence). This CDR3 has 17 amino acids. CDR3 sequence: CAWSVPLLAGRQETQYF.

The chain couples TRBV4-3 to TRBJ2-1; TCRdb proposes TRBD2, but this gene call is untestable without DNA. Germline CDR1 reads LGHNA; CDR2 reads YSLEER. The CDR3 sequence is 17 residues long. CDR3 amino acids: CASSQEGLADLYNEQFF.

This chain connects TRBV6-2 or TRBV6-3 to TRBJ2-3; the D gene TCRdb calls, TRBD1, cannot be checked with no DNA. Germline V lookup: CDR1 MNHEY, CDR2 SVGEGT. CDR3 length equals 16 residues. CDR3 protein: CASSFNRGRSTDTQYF.